What follows are 24 T cell receptor beta chains derived from one specimen sequenced in a study of beta chain features in type 1 diabetes. Expressed TCRB transcripts were sequenced, since all the RNA that had been isolated was reverse transcribed. The repertoire was sequenced with immunoSEQ multiplex PCR; TCRdb's copy has only in-frame clones and lacks some. The sample yields around 340,000 clones, around 8.5% seen once. Their specific antigens are unknown. Study-wide points: All four CD4+ subsets of Type 1 diabetes patients contained TCRB CDR3s that were moderately but significantly shorter.

The sequenced sample consisted of central memory CD4+ T cells from blood. These receptors were obtained from a young man with type 1 diabetes.

J is TRBJ2-7 and V is TRBV29-1, with D maybe TRBD1 (5 bases). The CDR3 contains 13 residues. Germline V CDR1 and CDR2: SQVTM, ANQGSEA. V lost 5 bases to trimming and J lost 1 base, with 12 bases between them. CDR3 sequence: CSVYYTGSYEQYF. The DNA of the CDR3 is TGCAGCGTTTATTACACAGGATCCTACGAGCAGTACTTC.

In its sample, this clone was seen a few times. The DNA of the CDR3 is TGTGCCATCAGTGAGCAACTAGAACAGTACGGAAACACCATATATTTT. Translation: CAISEQLEQYGNTIYF. V and J are TRBV10-3 and TRBJ1-3; D not resolved. Trimming removed 2 bases at V and 4 bases at J, with 15 bases between. This CDR3 is 16 amino acids long. Germline CDR1 ENHRY, CDR2 SYGVKD.

This clone was counted only a few times. V is TRBV4-3 and J is TRBJ1-2, with 8 bases matching TRBD1. Looked up from germline, CDR1 is LGHNA and CDR2 is YSLEER. The V and J ends lost 3 bases and 0 bases, in that order; junction bases with no gene match: 9. The CDR3 runs 17 residues. CDR3 residues: CASSQTGARQANYGYTF. CDR3 DNA: TGCGCCAGCAGCCAGACAGGGGCCCGACAAGCTAACTATGGCTACACCTTC.

The rearrangement joins TRBV7-2 to TRBJ1-1; D not resolved. The germline gives CDR1 SGHTA, CDR2 FQGNSA. The V end lost 5 bases, the J end lost 4 bases, and 17 bases lay between the germline ends. The CDR3 runs to 15 residues. CDR3 in amino acids: CASSPFFGYGTEAFF. CDR3 sequence (DNA): TGTGCCAGCAGCCCCTTTTTCGGGTATGGCACTGAAGCTTTCTTT.

V and J are TRBV18 and TRBJ2-5; D assignment may be TRBD1 or TRBD2 (5 bases each). Trimming pared 3 bases from V and 3 bases from J, leaving 23 bases between. Germline assignment: CDR1 KGHSH and CDR2 LQKENI. This CDR3 region has 18 residues. The CDR3 DNA reads as TGTGCCAGCTCACCGCCGGGCGTTCGGCGGCAGGGAGAAGAGACCCAGTACTTC. This sequence encodes CASSPPGVRRQGEETQYF.

The chain recombines TRBV28 with TRBJ1-2, with 8 positions matching TRBD1. The CDR3 has 14 amino acids. With 3 bases clipped from V and 6 bases from J, the junction kept 6 bases outside the gene matches. CDR1 is MDHEN, CDR2 SYDVKM, per germline. The CDR3 DNA reads TGTGCCAGCAGTTTCCGGACAGGGATCAATGGCTACACCTTC. Protein sequence: CASSFRTGINGYTF.

This clone was seen at least ten times. This rearrangement joins TRBV12-5 to TRBJ2-1; a weak D match, TRBD2 (5 bases). The CDR3 is made up of 13 amino acids. The V gene's germline CDR1 is LGHNT and CDR2 FRNRAP. The germline V and J ends were trimmed by 5 bases and 8 bases, with 13 bases remaining between them. The CDR3 region is CASGRGAEDEQFF. The DNA for the CDR3 is TGTGCTAGTGGTCGGGGAGCGGAGGATGAGCAGTTCTTC.

CDR3 sequence (DNA): TGTGCCAGCAGTGAGGACAGAATAAGGGAGACCCAGTACTTC. This encodes CASSEDRIRETQYF. J is TRBJ2-5 and V is TRBV2; TRBD1 is a possible D gene (6 bases). The V gene lost 3 bases and the J gene lost 5 bases, with 13 bases spanning the gap. Germline V gene sequence: CDR1 SNHLY, CDR2 FYNNEI. CDR3 length: 14 amino acids.

The chain has TRBV4-1 and TRBJ2-5; unclear D gene. Trimming cost V 0 bases and J 5 bases, with 13 bases left between them. This CDR3 comprises 15 residues. The germline V gene encodes CDR1 MGHRA and CDR2 YSYEKL. For the CDR3, the DNA is TGCGCCAGCAGCCAAGACAATAGCCCTCCGGAGACCCAGTACTTC. This translates into CASSQDNSPPETQYF.

This clone was observed a few times. This rearrangement joins TRBV7-9 to TRBJ2-6; TRBD2 matches at 8 bases. Trimming cost V 5 bases and J 1 base; bases outside gene matches: 10. Germline lookup yields CDR1 SEHNR and CDR2 FQNEAQ (reference sequence). This CDR3 has 18 residues. The CDR3 protein is CASSAGGTSSSGANVLTF. CDR3 bases: TGTGCCAGCAGCGCTGGAGGGACTAGTTCATCTGGGGCCAACGTCCTGACTTTC.

The chain carries TRBV5-6 and TRBJ1-1; 9 bases are shared with TRBD1. CDR3 length: 13 residues. The V gene's germline CDR1 is SGHDT and CDR2 YYEEEE. V gave up 4 bases and J gave up 11 bases; unmatched junction bases: 9. The DNA for the CDR3 is TGTGCCAGCAGCAATGACAGGGGGAGTGTTGCTTTCTTT. Translating it yields CASSNDRGSVAFF.

This clone was detected a few times. The chain links TRBV5-6 to TRBJ1-1; 9 bases agree with TRBD1. The CDR3 runs 14 residues. V dropped 3 bases and J dropped 5; count of bases not matched to a gene: 5. CDR1 and CDR2 (germline): SGHDT, YYEEEE. The chain's CDR3 is CASSSTGGETEAFF. DNA of the CDR3: TGTGCCAGCAGCTCTACAGGGGGCGAGACTGAAGCTTTCTTT.

The sample holds a few counts of this clone. The same CDR3 arises from other DNA sequences in this sample as well. This chain joins TRBV9 and TRBJ1-3; D is undetermined. The CDR3 covers 15 residues. Trimming removed 0 bases from V and 0 bases from J, with 7 bases in between. Germline CDR1 and CDR2: SGDLS and YYNGEE. The CDR3 sequence is CASSVDQSSGNTIYF. In DNA, the CDR3 is TGTGCCAGCAGCGTAGACCAGAGCTCTGGAAACACCATATATTTT.

This clone appeared a few times. J is TRBJ2-2 and V is TRBV4-1; 9 bases match TRBD1. CDR3 length: 15 amino acids. Germline loops: CDR1 MGHRA, CDR2 YSYEKL. V lost 0 bases and J lost 5; bases outside the gene matches: 1. The CDR3 DNA reads TGCGCCAGCAGCCAAGAACAGGGGGCGACCGGGGAGCTGTTTTTT. It is translated as CASSQEQGATGELFF.

This clone was observed a handful of times. This chain uses TRBV11-2 with TRBJ2-7, with TRBD2 as a possible D gene (5 bases). V was cut by 5 bases and J by 0 bases, with 14 bases left in between. CDR3 length: 15 amino acids. Per the germline V gene, CDR1 is SGHAT and CDR2 is FQNNGV. The CDR3 sequence is CASSREEGASYEQYF. The CDR3 DNA follows: TGTGCCAGCAGCCGTGAAGAGGGAGCCTCCTACGAGCAGTACTTC. The complete variable domain, with remaining parts taken from reference TRBV11-2 and TRBJ2-7, reads EAGVAQSPRYKIIEKRQSVAFWCNPISGHATLYWYQQILGQGPKLLIQFQNNGVVDDSQLPKDRFSAERLKGVDSTLKIQPAKLEDSAVYLCASSREEGASYEQYFGPGTRLTVT.

This clone occurred many times. The chain is built from TRBV13 and TRBJ1-3, with D unclear. The CDR3 sequence is 13 residues long. Germline V gene data show CDR1 as PRHDT and CDR2 as FYEKMQ (reference sequence). Between the trimmed V and J ends, which lost 5 bases and 0 bases, there was a span of 5 bases. DNA for the CDR3: TGTGCCAGCAGCAGGATCTCTGGAAACACCATATATTTT. Translated, it gives CASSRISGNTIYF.

The gene calls are TRBV9 and TRBJ2-1; 10 bases are shared with TRBD2. V gave up 1 base and J gave up 8 bases; unmatched junction bases: 6. Germline-derived CDR1 and CDR2 are SGDLS and YYNGEE. The CDR3 is 15 residues long. In DNA, the CDR3 is TGTGCCAGCAGCGTATTACTAGCGGGGTTGGATGAGCAGTTCTTC. Translated: CASSVLLAGLDEQFF.

The chain uses TRBV25-1 and TRBJ2-1, with D unresolved. The CDR3 is made up of 15 amino acids. V was pared by 8 bases and J by 2 bases, with 16 bases between. From germline, CDR1 is MGHDK and CDR2 SYGVNS. The CDR3 DNA reads TGTGCCAGCGGAAAGGACGGGTTGCCCTACAATGAGCAGTTCTTC. It translates to CASGKDGLPYNEQFF. Full variable domain (rest looked up from reference TRBV25-1 and TRBJ2-1): EADIYQTPRYLVIGTGKKITLECSQTMGHDKMYWYQQDPGMELHLIHYSYGVNSTEKGDLSSESTVSRIRTEHFPLTLESARPSHTSQYLCASGKDGLPYNEQFFGPGTRLTVL.

This clone was detected only a few times. This chain connects TRBV19 to TRBJ2-5; D is possibly TRBD1 or TRBD2 (5 bases each). In germline, CDR1 is LNHDA, CDR2 SQIVND (reference sequence). The length of the CDR3 is 15 residues. The V and J ends lost 2 bases and 3 bases respectively, with 13 bases between them. The DNA for the CDR3 is TGTGCCAGTAGTATAACATCACGAGGGGAAGAGACCCAGTACTTC. This gives the protein CASSITSRGEETQYF.

This clone was found a few times. This chain connects TRBV28 to TRBJ2-7; 11 bases fit TRBD2. Germline CDR1 reads MDHEN; CDR2 reads SYDVKM. Trimming removed 3 bases from V and 2 bases from J; junction bases left unmatched: 6. This CDR3 spans 16 amino acids. The CDR3 loop reads CASSFFTSGGPYEQYF. In DNA, the CDR3 is TGTGCCAGCAGTTTCTTCACTAGCGGGGGCCCCTACGAGCAGTACTTC.

This clone appeared a few times. V and J are TRBV6-5 and TRBJ1-6; D remains ambiguous. With 5 bases removed from V and 10 bases from J, the gap between germline ends came to 15 bases. The germline CDR1 and CDR2 sequences are MNHEY and SVGAGI. This CDR3 is built from 14 residues. CDR3 sequence: CASSPGREGSPLHF. CDR3 coding DNA: TGTGCCAGCAGTCCCGGAAGGGAGGGATCACCCCTCCACTTT.

This clone appeared a few times. The gene calls are TRBV27 and TRBJ2-3, with D unclear. Germline loops: CDR1 MNHEY, CDR2 SMNVEV (reference sequence). Trimming took off 4 bases at V and 0 bases at J, with 11 bases between the two ends. This CDR3 region has 15 residues. CDR3 in DNA: TGTGCCAGCAGTTCCCGACCCGGGAGCACAGATACGCAGTATTTT. Amino acid sequence: CASSSRPGSTDTQYF.

This clone was detected a few times. The genes are TRBV4-3 and TRBJ2-3; D uncertain. The CDR3 is 19 amino acids. Per germline, CDR1 LGHNA and CDR2 YSLEER. V gave up 1 base and J gave up 1 base, with 21 bases separating them. CDR3 in amino acids: CASSQAGRSFSGGTDTQYF. The CDR3 bases are TGCGCCAGCAGCCAAGCAGGTCGATCATTTTCCGGAGGCACAGATACGCAGTATTTT.

Comments on this clone: Different DNA sequences within this sample yield the same CDR3. The chain carries TRBV2 and TRBJ1-5, with D possibly being TRBD1 (5 bases). The CDR3 loop spans 14 amino acids. Trimming left V 3 bases short and J 1 base short, with 7 bases between. Germline V gives CDR1 SNHLY, CDR2 FYNNEI. CDR3 in DNA: TGTGCCAGCAGTGATACAGGAAGCAATCAGCCCCAGCATTTT. Protein product: CASSDTGSNQPQHF.